One and the same sample provided the 10 T cell receptor beta chains below, sequenced in a study of cytomegalovirus exposure and HLA in healthy donors. PCR primers comprised 60 Vbeta and 13 Jbeta primers. Repertoires were generated with immunoSEQ multiplex PCR, while TCRdb's copy carries only in-frame clones and drops some. This table holds about 92,000 clones, roughly 80% found once. The material sequenced was PBMCs. The receptors here all came from a girl aged 2 to 9 in good health and CMV-seropositive.

The genes are TRBV19 and TRBJ2-5, with TRBD2 as a possible D gene (6 bases). Trimming removed 3 bases from V and 5 bases from J, with 19 bases in between. Germline values: CDR1 LNHDA, CDR2 SQIVND (reference sequence). The CDR3 is 16 residues long. In DNA, the CDR3 is TGTGCCAGTAGTATGACTAGTCTGGTTTCGGCGGAGACCCAGTACTTC. Protein: CASSMTSLVSAETQYF. The full variable domain, with the rest looked up from reference TRBV19 and TRBJ2-5, is DGGITQSPKYLFRKEGQNVTLSCEQNLNHDAMYWYRQDPGQGLRLIYYSQIVNDFQKGDIAEGYSVSREKKESFPLTVTSAQKNPTAFYLCASSMTSLVSAETQYFGPGTRLLVL.

V gene TRBV28 combines with J gene TRBJ1-2; D not resolved. CDR1 is MDHEN and CDR2 is SYDVKM in the germline V gene. The ends were cut back, 5 bases at V and 0 bases at J, with 10 bases in the middle. CDR3 size: 14 residues. CDR3 region: CASSTSVANYGYTF. DNA for the CDR3: TGTGCCAGCAGTACGTCCGTAGCTAACTATGGCTACACCTTC.

CDR3 DNA sequence: TGTGCCTGGAGTGGACAGGGGAACATTCAGTACTTC. Translation: CAWSGQGNIQYF. The rearrangement joins TRBV30 to TRBJ2-4; 8 bases agree with TRBD1. CDR1 GTSNPN and CDR2 SVGIG come from the germline V gene (reference sequence). CDR3 length equals 12 residues. V lost 1 base, J lost 7 bases, and 0 bases stayed unmatched.

The chain couples TRBV29-1 to TRBJ1-1; no firm D call. The CDR3 covers 13 residues. Trimming took 3 bases from V and 3 from J, leaving 11 bases between them. The germline V gene encodes CDR1 SQVTM and CDR2 ANQGSEA. The CDR3 is CSVDRLGDTEAFF. In DNA form, the CDR3 reads TGCAGCGTTGACAGGTTGGGCGACACTGAAGCTTTCTTT.

This clone occurred once. J is TRBJ2-1 and V is TRBV6-1; 12 nucleotides agree with TRBD2. This CDR3 is 14 amino acids long. The V segment lost 5 bases and the J segment 7 bases; nucleotides outside the gene matches: 3. Germline V gene sequence: CDR1 MNHNS, CDR2 SASEGT. The DNA for the CDR3 is TGTGCCAGCAGTCGGACTAGCGGGATAAATGAGCAGTTCTTC. This encodes CASSRTSGINEQFF.

The chain joins TRBV6-1 to TRBJ1-5, with D unresolved. Germline CDR1 MNHNS, CDR2 SASEGT. Trimming stripped 0 bases from V and 2 bases from J, with 8 bases between. The CDR3 is 15 amino acids. CDR3 loop: CASSEAFPGNQPQHF. In DNA form, the CDR3 reads TGTGCCAGCAGTGAAGCTTTTCCGGGCAATCAGCCCCAGCATTTT.

The rearrangement joins TRBV7-2 to TRBJ2-7; weak D call: TRBD2 (5 bases). The CDR3 length is 13 residues. Trimming removed 1 base from V and 4 bases from J, with 8 bases in between. Germline lookup yields CDR1 SGHTA and CDR2 FQGNSA. The DNA for the CDR3 is TGTGCCAGCAGCTTAGGGTCGGGATACGAGCAGTACTTC. This translates into CASSLGSGYEQYF.

This clone was detected only once. The chain combines TRBV5-6 with TRBJ1-2, with D possibly matching TRBD1 (6 bases). The length of the CDR3 is 15 residues. Deletions cut 4 bases from V and 1 base from J, with 14 bases between. Germline V CDR1 and CDR2: SGHDT, YYEEEE. CDR3 in DNA: TGTGCCAGCAGCCCGAGACAGGAGGATAACTATGGCTACACCTTC. This encodes CASSPRQEDNYGYTF.

The sample holds one count of this clone. The chain recombines TRBV5-1 with TRBJ2-1; TRBD1 matches at 10 bases. Germline CDR1 reads SGHRS; CDR2 reads YFSETQ. The CDR3 totals 17 residues. V was pared by 5 bases and J by 0 bases, with 8 bases of the junction left unmatched. Written as DNA, the CDR3 is TGCGCCAGCAGTTTGACAGGGGGCCAGTTCTCCTACAATGAGCAGTTCTTC. This gives the protein CASSLTGGQFSYNEQFF.

This clone has just a few counts. The rearrangement joins TRBV6-1 to TRBJ2-7, with TRBD1 as a possible D gene (6 bases). CDR3 length equals 13 residues. V shed 2 bases and J shed 3 bases, with 8 bases lying between them. Germline lookup yields CDR1 MNHNS and CDR2 SASEGT. The CDR3 sequence is CASSETGFYEQYF. The CDR3 DNA reads TGTGCCAGCAGTGAAACAGGGTTCTACGAGCAGTACTTC.